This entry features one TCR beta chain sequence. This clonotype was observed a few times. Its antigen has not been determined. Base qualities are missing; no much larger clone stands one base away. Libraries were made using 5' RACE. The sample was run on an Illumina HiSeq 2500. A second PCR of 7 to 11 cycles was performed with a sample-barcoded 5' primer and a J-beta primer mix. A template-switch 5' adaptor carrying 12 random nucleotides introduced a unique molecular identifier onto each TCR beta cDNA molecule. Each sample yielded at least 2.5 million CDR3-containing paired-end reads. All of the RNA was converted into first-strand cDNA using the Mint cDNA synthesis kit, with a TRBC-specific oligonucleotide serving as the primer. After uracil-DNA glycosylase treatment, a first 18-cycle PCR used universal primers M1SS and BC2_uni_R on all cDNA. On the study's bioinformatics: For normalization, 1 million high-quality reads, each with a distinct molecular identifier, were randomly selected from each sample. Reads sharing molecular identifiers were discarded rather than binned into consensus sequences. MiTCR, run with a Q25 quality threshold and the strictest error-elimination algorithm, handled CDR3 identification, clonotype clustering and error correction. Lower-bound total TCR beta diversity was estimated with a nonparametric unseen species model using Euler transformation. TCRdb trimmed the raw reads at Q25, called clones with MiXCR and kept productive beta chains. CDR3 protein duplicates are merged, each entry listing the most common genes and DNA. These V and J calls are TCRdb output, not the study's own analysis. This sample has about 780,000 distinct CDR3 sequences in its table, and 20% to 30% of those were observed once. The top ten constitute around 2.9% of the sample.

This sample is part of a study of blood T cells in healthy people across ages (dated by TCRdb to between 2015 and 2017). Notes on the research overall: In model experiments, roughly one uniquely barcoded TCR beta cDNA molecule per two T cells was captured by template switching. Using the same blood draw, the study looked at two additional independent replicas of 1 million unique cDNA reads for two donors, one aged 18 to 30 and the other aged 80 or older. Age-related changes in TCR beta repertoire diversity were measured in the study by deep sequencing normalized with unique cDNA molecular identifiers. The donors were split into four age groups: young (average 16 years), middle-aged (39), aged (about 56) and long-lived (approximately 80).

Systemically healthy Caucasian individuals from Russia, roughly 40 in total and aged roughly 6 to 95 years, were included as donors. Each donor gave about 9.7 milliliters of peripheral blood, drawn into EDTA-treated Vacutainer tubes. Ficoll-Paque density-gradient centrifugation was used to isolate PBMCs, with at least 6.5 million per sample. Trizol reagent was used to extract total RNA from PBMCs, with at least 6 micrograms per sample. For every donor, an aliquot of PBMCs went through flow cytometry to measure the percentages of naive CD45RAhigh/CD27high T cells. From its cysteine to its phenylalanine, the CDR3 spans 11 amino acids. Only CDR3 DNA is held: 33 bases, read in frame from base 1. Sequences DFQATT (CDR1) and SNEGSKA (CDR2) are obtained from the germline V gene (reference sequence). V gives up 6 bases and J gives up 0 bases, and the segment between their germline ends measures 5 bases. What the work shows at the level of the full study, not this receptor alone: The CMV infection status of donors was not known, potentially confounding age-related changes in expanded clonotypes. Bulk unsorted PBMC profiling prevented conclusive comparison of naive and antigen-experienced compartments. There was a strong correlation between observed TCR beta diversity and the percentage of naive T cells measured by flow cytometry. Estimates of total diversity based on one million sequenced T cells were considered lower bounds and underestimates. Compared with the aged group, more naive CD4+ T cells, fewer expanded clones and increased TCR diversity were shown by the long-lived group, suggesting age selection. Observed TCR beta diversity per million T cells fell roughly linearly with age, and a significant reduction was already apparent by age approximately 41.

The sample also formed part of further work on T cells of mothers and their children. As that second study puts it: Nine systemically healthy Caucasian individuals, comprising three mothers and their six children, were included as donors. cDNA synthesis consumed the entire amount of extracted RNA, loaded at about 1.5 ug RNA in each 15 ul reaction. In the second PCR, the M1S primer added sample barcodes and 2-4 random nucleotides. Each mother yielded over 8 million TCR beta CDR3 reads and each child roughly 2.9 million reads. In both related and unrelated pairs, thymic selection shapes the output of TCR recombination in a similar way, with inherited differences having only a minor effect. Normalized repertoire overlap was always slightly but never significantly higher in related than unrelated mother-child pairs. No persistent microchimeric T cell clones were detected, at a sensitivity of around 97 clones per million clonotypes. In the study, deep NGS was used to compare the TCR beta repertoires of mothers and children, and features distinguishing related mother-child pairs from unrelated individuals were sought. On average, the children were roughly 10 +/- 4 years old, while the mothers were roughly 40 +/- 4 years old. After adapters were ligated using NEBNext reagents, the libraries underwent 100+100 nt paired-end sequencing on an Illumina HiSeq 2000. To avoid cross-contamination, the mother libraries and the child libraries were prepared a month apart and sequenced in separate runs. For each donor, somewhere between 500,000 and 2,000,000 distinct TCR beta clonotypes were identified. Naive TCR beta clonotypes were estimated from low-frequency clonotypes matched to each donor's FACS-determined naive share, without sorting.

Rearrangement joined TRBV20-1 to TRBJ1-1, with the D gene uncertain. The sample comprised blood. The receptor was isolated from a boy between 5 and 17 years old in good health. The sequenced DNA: TGCAGTGCCCATTTGAACACTGAAGCTTTCTTT. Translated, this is CSAHLNTEAFF.